This entry concerns a single T cell receptor beta chain. Being one base from a much bigger clone, this may be a read error. This specimen comes from a study of neurological immune-mediated disorders. TCRdb independently ran MiXCR on the 5' RACE reads; one entry per CDR3 protein. This table has 55,000 to 75,000 distinct CDR3 sequences, about 5% appearing once. Germline V gene lookup returns CDR1 MNHEY and CDR2 SMNVEV (reference sequence). The CDR3 runs 13 residues. J is TRBJ2-7 and V is TRBV27, with 9 positions matching TRBD2. The sequenced sample was PBMCs. This TCR was recovered from a human donor with multiple sclerosis. The donor label of this sample is uncertain. The CDR3 DNA follows: TGTGCCAGCACGGGGACTAGCAGACACGAGCAGTGCTTC. Protein: CASTGTSRHEQCF.